The source of this T cell receptor beta chain is a study of Ad26.COV2.S vaccination and SARS-CoV-2 variants. Turning to the study itself: COV1001, an Ad26.COV2.S trial, supplied this vaccine-arm donor. Intramuscularly, Ad26.COV2.S was given either once or twice, 56 days apart.

The treatment denotes: some 20 received Ad26.COV2.S at low or high dose, single or two shots; 5 received placebo; per-sample allocation not given. Sampling happened 63 days after the first vaccine or placebo injection. TCRdb's copy holds only in-frame clones and misses some; the assay was immunoSEQ multiplex PCR. This sample carries a few hundred thousand clones, roughly 80% of them seen once, and the ten largest clones take roughly 7.4%. This CDR3 has 11 residues. Germline V gene lookup returns CDR1 SQVTM and CDR2 ANQGSEA. Here the sequenced sample was peripheral blood, taken in a trial of Ad26.COV2.S vaccine versus placebo. This sequence originates from a person between 18 and 65 years old who received the Ad26.COV2.S COVID-19 vaccine or a placebo. The rearrangement joins TRBV29-1 to TRBJ1-3, with D maybe TRBD1 (6 bases). CDR3 in amino acids: CREGGGNTIYF. In DNA, the CDR3 is TGCAGGGAGGGGGGTGGAAACACCATATATTTT.